What follows are 29 T cell receptor beta chains derived from one specimen sequenced in a study of response to subunit inactivated influenza vaccine. TCRdb used MiXCR to reprocess the RT-PCR reads, holding one entry per CDR3 protein. The sample records hundreds of thousands of distinct CDR3 sequences, approximately 17% being singletons. The sample in question was PBMCs from blood, obtained around 5 days after vaccination. All receptors come from a man between 50 and 59 years old who received an inactivated influenza vaccine.

This chain joins TRBV28 and TRBJ1-2; the match to TRBD1 covers 7 bases. Losses at the gene ends were 6 bases for V and 1 base for J; bases not matched to a gene: 8. From germline, CDR1 is MDHEN and CDR2 SYDVKM. This CDR3 has 15 amino acids. The CDR3 coding sequence is TGTGCCAGCAGCCCCGGGACAGCGATTAACTATGGCTACACCTTC. Protein sequence: CASSPGTAINYGYTF.

This chain links TRBV20-1 with TRBJ2-3; 14 bases are a match to TRBD2. From germline, CDR1 is DFQATT and CDR2 SNEGSKA (reference sequence). V dropped 6 bases and J dropped 2; count of bases not matched to a gene: 7. There are 16 residues in the CDR3. CDR3: CSAVGLAGGTTDTQYF. Written as DNA, the CDR3 is TGCAGTGCAGTAGGACTAGCGGGAGGCACCACAGATACGCAGTATTTT.

This clonotype was observed at least ten times. The chain joins TRBV6-1 to TRBJ1-2, with D tentatively TRBD1 (6 bases). The ends were cut back, 4 bases at V and 5 bases at J, with 17 bases in the middle. The length of the CDR3 is 15 residues. Germline V gene sequence: CDR1 MNHNS, CDR2 SASEGT. CDR3 region: CASSVTGAGIYGYTF. CDR3 in DNA: TGTGCCAGCAGTGTAACGGGGGCCGGCATATATGGCTACACCTTC.

The chain joins TRBV10-3 to TRBJ2-7; 10 positions match TRBD1. The CDR3 contains 17 residues. V lost 4 bases, J lost 2 bases, and 11 bases stayed unmatched. Per germline, CDR1 ENHRY and CDR2 SYGVKD. CDR3 sequence (DNA): TGTGCCATCAGTGCCATGACGTCGGGACAGGGGACCTACGAGCAGTACTTC. It encodes CAISAMTSGQGTYEQYF.

This clonotype has more than one count but fewer than ten. The V call is TRBV6-5, the J call TRBJ1-1; tentative D call: TRBD1 (5 bases). V dropped 2 bases and J dropped 1 base, with 11 bases sitting between them. Germline V gives CDR1 MNHEY, CDR2 SVGAGI. CDR3 length equals 15 residues. Written as DNA, the CDR3 is TGTGCCAGCAGTTACACCCCGGGGCCGAACACTGAAGCTTTCTTT. It yields the protein CASSYTPGPNTEAFF.

This clonotype was counted a single time. Sequence at one end of the junction differs from germline and may be a read error. This chain links TRBV6-2 or TRBV6-3 with TRBJ2-7; D is unclear. Germline loops: CDR1 MNHEY, CDR2 SVGEGT. CDR3 size: 14 residues. CDR3 protein: CASSHSTDYYEQYF. CDR3 coding DNA: TGTGCCAGCAGTCACTCAACAGATTACTACGAGCAGTACTTC.

V usage is TRBV20-1 and J usage is TRBJ2-3; a possible D gene is TRBD2 (5 bases). V lost 5 bases, J lost 1 base, and 13 bases lay in between. The germline CDR1 and CDR2 sequences are DFQATT and SNEGSKA (reference sequence). The CDR3 covers 14 residues. The CDR3 bases are TGCAGTGCTGTTGCCGACTATGGCACAGATACGCAGTATTTT. As protein: CSAVADYGTDTQYF.

The rearrangement uses TRBV18 and TRBJ2-5; 7 bases align to TRBD1. In germline, CDR1 is KGHSH, CDR2 LQKENI. CDR3 length equals 14 residues. J gave up 3 bases and V 8 bases, and 9 bases lay outside the gene matches. The CDR3 DNA reads TGTGCCAGCACCTCGCGACAGGGCGAAGAGACCCAGTACTTC. This gives the protein CASTSRQGEETQYF.

This clonotype was counted a few times. V is TRBV6-5 and J is TRBJ1-2; TRBD1 aligns across 9 bases. The germline V gene has CDR1 MNHEY and CDR2 SVGAGI. CDR3 length: 15 residues. J lost 6 bases, V lost 3 bases, and 8 bases had no gene match. Here the CDR3 reads CASSYYPGTGNGYTF. CDR3 in DNA: TGTGCCAGCAGTTATTACCCCGGGACAGGGAATGGCTACACCTTC.

This clonotype has just a few counts. This chain connects TRBV11-2 to TRBJ2-1, with 7 bases matching TRBD2. CDR1 is SGHAT, CDR2 FQNNGV, per germline. V shed 5 bases, J shed 1 base, and the junction held 5 bases outside the gene matches. The CDR3 runs 15 residues. The CDR3 region is CASSRRTSSYNEQFF. In DNA form, the CDR3 reads TGTGCCAGCAGCCGCAGGACTAGTTCCTACAATGAGCAGTTCTTC.

The table lists this clonotype with a few counts. The chain uses TRBV12-3 or TRBV12-4 and TRBJ1-2; a weak D match, TRBD1 (5 bases). Trimming removed 2 bases from V and 4 bases from J, with 11 bases in between. The CDR3 covers 14 residues. CDR3 sequence: CASSLQGGFYGYTF. The CDR3 nucleotides are TGTGCCAGCAGTTTACAGGGCGGGTTCTATGGCTACACCTTC.

In nucleotides, the CDR3 is TGTGCCAGCAGCCCAACTCGGGACCAGGGACTAGCGGGGGCCCAGTACTTC. It is translated as CASSPTRDQGLAGAQYF. The chain recombines TRBV11-2 with TRBJ2-5; 14 positions agree with TRBD2. V shed 5 bases, J shed 9 bases, and the junction held 14 bases outside the gene matches. This CDR3 has 17 amino acids. Germline loops: CDR1 SGHAT, CDR2 FQNNGV.

This clonotype occurred a few times. CDR3: CSARRDKGRIGELFF. CDR3 nucleotides: TGCAGTGCTAGGCGGGACAAGGGTCGGATCGGGGAGCTGTTTTTT. This chain joins TRBV20-1 and TRBJ2-2; D is tentatively TRBD1 or TRBD2 (6 bases each). CDR3 length: 15 residues. CDR1 DFQATT and CDR2 SNEGSKA come from the germline V gene (reference sequence). Trimming removed 3 bases from V and 7 bases from J, with 18 bases in between.

This clonotype was seen at least ten times. The chain uses TRBV5-1 and TRBJ2-5; 13 bases fit TRBD2. In germline, CDR1 is SGHRS, CDR2 YFSETQ. The CDR3 is made up of 15 amino acids. V was pared by 4 bases and J by 5 bases, with 5 bases of the junction left unmatched. Written as DNA, the CDR3 is TGCGCCAGCAGCCAGGGACTAGCGGGAACGGAGACCCAGTACTTC. It is translated as CASSQGLAGTETQYF.

This chain connects TRBV24-1 to TRBJ2-3, with TRBD2 identical over 10 bases. V trimming: 9 bases; J trimming: 2 bases; junction bases outside the gene matches: 10. The CDR3 has 16 residues. Germline CDR1 and CDR2: KGHDR and SFDVKD. The CDR3 loop is CATAESLAGATDTQYF. The CDR3 DNA reads as TGTGCCACCGCAGAGAGTCTAGCGGGGGCCACAGATACGCAGTATTTT.

This clonotype was counted between two and nine times. The chain has TRBV6-5 and TRBJ2-5; D is possibly TRBD1 or TRBD2 (5 bases each). Germline CDR1 MNHEY, CDR2 SVGAGI. Trimming pared 4 bases from V and 1 base from J, leaving 13 bases between. The CDR3 contains 15 residues. The CDR3 spells CASSSTGALQETQYF. The DNA for the CDR3 is TGTGCCAGCAGTTCCACCGGGGCCCTCCAAGAGACCCAGTACTTC.

This chain joins TRBV28 and TRBJ2-2; maybe TRBD1 (6 bases). The CDR3 sequence is 16 residues long. From germline, CDR1 is MDHEN and CDR2 SYDVKM. V lost 2 bases and J 1 base, leaving 11 bases between the germline ends. The CDR3 coding sequence is TGTGCCAGCAGTTTAGTAAGGGGGTGGAACACCGGGGAGCTGTTTTTT. It specifies CASSLVRGWNTGELFF.

This clonotype was observed a few times. V and J are TRBV20-1 and TRBJ2-7, with TRBD2 matching 8 bases. CDR3 size: 13 residues. CDR1 and CDR2 from the germline V gene are DFQATT and SNEGSKA (reference sequence). The V gene end was trimmed by 6 bases and the J gene end by 4 bases; junction bases not matched to a gene: 8. In DNA form, the CDR3 reads TGCAGTGCAAACAGCGGGAGTCCATACGAGCAGTACTTC. It codes for CSANSGSPYEQYF.

This chain uses TRBV9 with TRBJ1-2, with D perhaps TRBD1 (5 bases). Germline-derived CDR1 and CDR2 are SGDLS and YYNGEE. V was pared by 4 bases and J by 0 bases, with 16 bases between. The CDR3 covers 16 residues. DNA for the CDR3: TGTGCCAGCAGCCCCCGGGACCGTACCTCTAACTATGGCTACACCTTC. Amino acids: CASSPRDRTSNYGYTF.

This clonotype was observed a few times. The chain has TRBV5-5 and TRBJ2-3; D is unresolved. The CDR3 runs 14 residues. V was pared by 3 bases and J by 6 bases, with 14 bases between. Germline V lookup: CDR1 SGHKS, CDR2 YYEKEE (reference sequence). CDR3: CASSWAPQQDTQYF. CDR3 coding DNA: TGTGCCAGCAGCTGGGCACCACAGCAGGATACGCAGTATTTT.

The V gene is TRBV9, the J gene TRBJ2-4; TRBD1 matches 8 bases. J was trimmed by 6 bases and V by 0 bases; bases with no gene match: 5. This CDR3 contains 15 residues. The V gene's germline CDR1 is SGDLS and CDR2 YYNGEE. CDR3 residues: CASSVAGGIGNIQYF. The CDR3 DNA reads as TGTGCCAGCAGCGTAGCAGGGGGCATTGGAAACATTCAGTACTTC. The full variable domain, completed using reference TRBV9 and TRBJ2-4, is DSGVTQTPKHLITATGQRVTLRCSPRSGDLSVYWYQQSLDQGLQFLIQYYNGEERAKGNILERFSAQQFPDLHSELNLSSLELGDSALYFCASSVAGGIGNIQYFGAGTRLSVL.

V and J are TRBV20-1 and TRBJ2-7; 8 bases agree with TRBD1. With 4 bases clipped from V and 6 bases from J, the junction kept 20 bases outside the gene matches. The CDR3 is 17 residues long. Germline assignment: CDR1 DFQATT and CDR2 SNEGSKA (reference sequence). CDR3 bases: TGCAGTGCTATTCGGCTGGCAGGGGGCAGGGGAGTACGCGAGCAGTACTTC. Encoded protein: CSAIRLAGGRGVREQYF.

In this sample, this clonotype turned up a few times. V and J are TRBV3-1 and TRBJ2-1, with a weak D call TRBD2 (5 bases). This CDR3 has 15 amino acids. The germline V gene encodes CDR1 LGHDT and CDR2 YNNKEL (reference sequence). V shed 4 bases and J shed 7 bases, with 17 bases lying between them. The CDR3 sequence is CASSPVAGVGNEQFF. Here the CDR3 DNA reads TGTGCCAGCAGCCCCGTAGCCGGGGTCGGGAATGAGCAGTTCTTC.

The gene calls are TRBV29-1 and TRBJ1-2, with TRBD1 matching 9 bases. Germline V gene sequence: CDR1 SQVTM, CDR2 ANQGSEA. The V and J ends lost 3 bases and 5 bases, in that order; junction bases with no gene match: 10. The CDR3 is made up of 15 amino acids. CDR3 sequence (DNA): TGCAGCGTTGAGGATAGTTACGGACAGGGGTATGGCTACACCTTC. Protein product: CSVEDSYGQGYGYTF.

The V call is TRBV12-3 or TRBV12-4, the J call TRBJ1-4, with a tentative D call TRBD1 (5 bases). Between the trimmed V and J ends, which lost 6 bases and 11 bases, there was a span of 19 bases. CDR3 length: 14 amino acids. DNA of the CDR3: TGTGCCAGCAGGGGGGAGTATCTGACTGGGAAACTGTTTTTT. The encoded protein is CASRGEYLTGKLFF.

This clonotype came up many times. V is TRBV12-3 or TRBV12-4 and J is TRBJ2-7; possibly TRBD1 for D (5 bases). Trimming removed 9 bases from V and 0 bases from J, with 9 bases in between. The CDR3 totals 12 residues. CDR3 DNA sequence: TGTGCCAGTGGGGCAGACTCCTACGAGCAGTACTTC. Its protein product is CASGADSYEQYF.

The rearrangement uses TRBV27 and TRBJ2-7, with D possibly TRBD2 on 6 matching bases. Per the germline V gene, CDR1 is MNHEY and CDR2 is SMNVEV (reference sequence). The length of the CDR3 is 12 residues. V lost 3 bases, J lost 7 bases, and 10 bases lay in between. CDR3 coding DNA: TGTGCCAGCAGTTTTGTAGGGAGGGAGCAGTACTTC. The encoded protein is CASSFVGREQYF.

The chain couples TRBV28 to TRBJ2-7; D possibly corresponds to TRBD2 (6 bases). The germline V and J ends were trimmed by 7 bases and 2 bases, with 12 bases remaining between them. The CDR3 has 13 amino acids. Germline CDR1 and CDR2: MDHEN and SYDVKM. The DNA for the CDR3 is TGTGCCAGCACTGCGGGGCCTCCCTACGAGCAGTACTTC. Protein sequence: CASTAGPPYEQYF.

On this clonotype itself: The junction does not match germline at one end; this may be a read error. The chain uses TRBV28 and TRBJ1-2; D remains unclear. The germline V gene has CDR1 MDHEN and CDR2 SYDVKM. The CDR3 has 12 amino acids. The chain's CDR3 is CASSLMYKFQNF. DNA of the CDR3: TGTGCCAGCAGTTTGATGTACAAGTTTCAGAACTTC.